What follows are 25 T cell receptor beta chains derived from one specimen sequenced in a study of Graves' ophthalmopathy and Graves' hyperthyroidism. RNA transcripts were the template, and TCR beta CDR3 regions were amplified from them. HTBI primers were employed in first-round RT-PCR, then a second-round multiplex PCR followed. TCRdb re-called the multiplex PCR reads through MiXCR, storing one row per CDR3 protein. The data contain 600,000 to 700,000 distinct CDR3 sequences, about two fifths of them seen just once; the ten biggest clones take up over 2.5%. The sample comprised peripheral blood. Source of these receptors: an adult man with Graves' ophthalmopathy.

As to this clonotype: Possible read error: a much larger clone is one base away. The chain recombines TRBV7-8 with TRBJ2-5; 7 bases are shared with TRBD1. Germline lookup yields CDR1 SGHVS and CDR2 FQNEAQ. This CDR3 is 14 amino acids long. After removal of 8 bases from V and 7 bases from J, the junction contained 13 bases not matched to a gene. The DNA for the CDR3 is TGTGCCAGCCGCCGGCAGGGGGTAGGAGGGACCCAGTACTTC. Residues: CASRRQGVGGTQYF. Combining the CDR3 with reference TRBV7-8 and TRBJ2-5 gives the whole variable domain GAGVSQSPRYKVAKRGQDVALRCDPISGHVSLFWYQQALGQGPEFLTYFQNEAQLDKSGLPSDRFFAERPEGSVSTLKIQRTQQEDSAVYLCASRRQGVGGTQYFGPGTRLLVL.

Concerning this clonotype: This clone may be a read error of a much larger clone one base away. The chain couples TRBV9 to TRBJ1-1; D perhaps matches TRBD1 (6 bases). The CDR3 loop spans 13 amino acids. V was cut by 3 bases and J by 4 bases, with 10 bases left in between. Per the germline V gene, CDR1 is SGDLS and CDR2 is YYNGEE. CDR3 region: CASSGGGATEAFF. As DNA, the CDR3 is TGTGCCAGCAGCGGAGGGGGGGCCACTGAAGCTTTCTTT.

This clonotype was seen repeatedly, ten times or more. CDR3: CASSPGTGGTEAFF. In DNA form, the CDR3 reads TGTGCCAGCAGCCCCGGGACAGGGGGAACTGAAGCTTTCTTT. The chain is built from TRBV5-8 and TRBJ1-1; 11 bases agree with TRBD1. CDR1 is SGHTS, CDR2 YDEGEE, per germline. V lost 4 bases, J lost 5 bases, and 4 bases stayed unmatched. This CDR3 has 14 amino acids.

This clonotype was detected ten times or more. The CDR3 sequence: CSARGTGRNTIYF. The CDR3 region has the DNA TGCAGTGCTAGAGGGACAGGGAGGAACACCATATATTTT. The chain couples TRBV20-1 to TRBJ1-3, with 8 bases matching TRBD1. The length of the CDR3 is 13 residues. The trim removed 1 base at V and 7 bases at J, leaving 3 bases unmatched. From germline, CDR1 is DFQATT and CDR2 SNEGSKA (reference sequence).

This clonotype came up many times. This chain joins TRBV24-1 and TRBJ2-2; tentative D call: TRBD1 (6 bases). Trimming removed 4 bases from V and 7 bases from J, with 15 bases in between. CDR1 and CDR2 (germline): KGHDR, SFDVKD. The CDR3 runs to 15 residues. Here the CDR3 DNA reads TGTGCCACCAGTGACCAGTGGACAGTGGACGGGGAGCTGTTTTTT. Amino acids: CATSDQWTVDGELFF.

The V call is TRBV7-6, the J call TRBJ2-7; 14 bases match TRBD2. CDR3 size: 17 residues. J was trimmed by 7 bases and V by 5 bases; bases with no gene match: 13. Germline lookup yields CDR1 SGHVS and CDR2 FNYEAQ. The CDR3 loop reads CASSGTSGGSSYNEQYF. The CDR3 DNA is TGTGCCAGCAGCGGGACTAGCGGGGGTAGCTCCTACAATGAGCAGTACTTC.

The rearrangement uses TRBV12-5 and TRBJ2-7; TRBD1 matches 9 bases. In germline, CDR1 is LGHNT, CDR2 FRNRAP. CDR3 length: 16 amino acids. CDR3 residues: CASALEGTGWSYEQYF. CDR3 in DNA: TGTGCCAGCGCTTTGGAGGGGACAGGGTGGTCCTACGAGCAGTACTTC.

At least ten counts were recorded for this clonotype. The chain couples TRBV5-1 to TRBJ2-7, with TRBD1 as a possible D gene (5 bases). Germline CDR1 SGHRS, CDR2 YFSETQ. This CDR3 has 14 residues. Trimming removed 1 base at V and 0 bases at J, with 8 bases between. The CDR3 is CASSLRQSSYEQYF. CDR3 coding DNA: TGCGCCAGCAGCTTGAGACAGAGCTCCTACGAGCAGTACTTC.

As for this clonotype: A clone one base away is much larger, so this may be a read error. The CDR3 is CASSPLLVGGLATQYF. The CDR3 DNA follows: TGTGCCAGCAGCCCTCTCCTAGTGGGAGGGCTGGCGACCCAGTACTTC. The chain is built from TRBV12-3 or TRBV12-4 and TRBJ2-7, with 7 positions matching TRBD2. The DNA end is more similar to TRBJ2-5, so the J call may be wrong. The CDR3 runs 16 residues.

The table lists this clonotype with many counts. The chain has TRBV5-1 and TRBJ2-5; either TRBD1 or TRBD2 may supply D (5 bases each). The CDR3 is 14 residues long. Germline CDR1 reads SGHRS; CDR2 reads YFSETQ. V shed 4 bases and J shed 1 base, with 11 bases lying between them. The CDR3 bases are TGCGCCAGCAGCCCCGGGACGATCCAAGAGACCCAGTACTTC. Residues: CASSPGTIQETQYF.

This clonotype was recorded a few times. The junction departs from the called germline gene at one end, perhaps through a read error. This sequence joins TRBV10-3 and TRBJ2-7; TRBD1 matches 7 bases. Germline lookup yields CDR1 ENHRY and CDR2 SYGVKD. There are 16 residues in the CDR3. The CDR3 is CASSTDGQAPSYEQYF. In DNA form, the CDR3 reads TGTGCCAGCAGTACCGATGGACAGGCCCCTTCCTACGAGCAGTACTTC.

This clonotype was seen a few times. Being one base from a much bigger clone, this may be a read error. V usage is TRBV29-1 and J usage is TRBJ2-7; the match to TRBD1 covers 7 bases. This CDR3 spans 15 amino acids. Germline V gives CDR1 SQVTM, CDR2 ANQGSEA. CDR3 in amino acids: CSVSGGGQAGYERYF. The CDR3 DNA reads TGCAGCGTTTCCGGCGGCGGACAGGCCGGCTACGAGCGGTACTTC.

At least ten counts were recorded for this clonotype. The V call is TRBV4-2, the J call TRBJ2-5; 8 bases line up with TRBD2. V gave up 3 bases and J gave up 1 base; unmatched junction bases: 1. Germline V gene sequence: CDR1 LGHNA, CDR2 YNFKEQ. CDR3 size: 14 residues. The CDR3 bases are TGTGCCAGCAGCCACGCGGGGGGCCAAGAGACCCAGTACTTC. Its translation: CASSHAGGQETQYF.

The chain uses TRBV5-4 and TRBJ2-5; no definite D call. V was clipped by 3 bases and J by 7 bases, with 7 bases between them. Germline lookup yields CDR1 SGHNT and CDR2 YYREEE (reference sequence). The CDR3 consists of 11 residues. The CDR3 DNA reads TGTGCCAGCAGCTCGACACGGACCCAGTACTTC. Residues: CASSSTRTQYF.

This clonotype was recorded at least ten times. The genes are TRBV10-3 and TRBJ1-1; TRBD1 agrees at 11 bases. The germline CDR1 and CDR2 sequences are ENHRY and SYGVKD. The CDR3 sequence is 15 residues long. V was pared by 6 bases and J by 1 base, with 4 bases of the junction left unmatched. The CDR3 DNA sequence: TGTGCCATCAGCACGGGACAGGGGGGGAACACTGAAGCTTTCTTT. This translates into CAISTGQGGNTEAFF.

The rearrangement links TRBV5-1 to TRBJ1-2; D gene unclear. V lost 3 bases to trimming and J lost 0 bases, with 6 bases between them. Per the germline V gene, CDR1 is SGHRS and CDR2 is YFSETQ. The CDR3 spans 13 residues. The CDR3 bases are TGCGCCAGCAGCTGGGGAACTAACTATGGCTACACCTTC. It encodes CASSWGTNYGYTF.

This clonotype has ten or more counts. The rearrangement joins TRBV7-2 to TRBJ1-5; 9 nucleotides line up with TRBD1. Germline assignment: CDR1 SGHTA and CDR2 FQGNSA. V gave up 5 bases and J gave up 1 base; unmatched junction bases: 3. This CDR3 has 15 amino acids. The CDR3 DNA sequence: TGTGCCAGCAGCACAGGACAGGGGAGCAATCAGCCCCAGCATTTT. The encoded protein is CASSTGQGSNQPQHF.

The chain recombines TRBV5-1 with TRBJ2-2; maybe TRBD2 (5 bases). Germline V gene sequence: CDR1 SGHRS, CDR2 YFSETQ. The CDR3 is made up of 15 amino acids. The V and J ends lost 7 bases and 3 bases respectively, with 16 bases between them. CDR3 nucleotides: TGCGCCAGCGAGGGCACGGCTATGGACACCGGGGAGCTGTTTTTT. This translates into CASEGTAMDTGELFF. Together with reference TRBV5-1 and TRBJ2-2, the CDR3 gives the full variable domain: KAGVTQTPRYLIKTRGQQVTLSCSPISGHRSVSWYQQTPGQGLQFLFEYFSETQRNKGNFPGRFSGRQFSNSRSEMNVSTLELGDSALYLCASEGTAMDTGELFFGEGSRLTVL.

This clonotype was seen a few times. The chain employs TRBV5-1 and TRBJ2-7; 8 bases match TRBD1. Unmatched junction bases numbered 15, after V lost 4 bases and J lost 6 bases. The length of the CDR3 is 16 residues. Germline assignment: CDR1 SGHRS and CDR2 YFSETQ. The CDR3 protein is CASSPAAGTGGVEQYF. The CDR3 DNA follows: TGCGCCAGCAGCCCAGCCGCCGGGACAGGTGGTGTCGAGCAGTACTTC. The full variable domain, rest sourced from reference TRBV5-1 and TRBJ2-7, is KAGVTQTPRYLIKTRGQQVTLSCSPISGHRSVSWYQQTPGQGLQFLFEYFSETQRNKGNFPGRFSGRQFSNSRSEMNVSTLELGDSALYLCASSPAAGTGGVEQYFGPGTRLTVT.

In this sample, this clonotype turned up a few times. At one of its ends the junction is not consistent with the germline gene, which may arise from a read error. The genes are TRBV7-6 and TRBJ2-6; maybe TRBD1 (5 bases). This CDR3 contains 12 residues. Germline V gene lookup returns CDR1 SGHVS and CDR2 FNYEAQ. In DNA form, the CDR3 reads TGTGCTAGCAGGGCTGGGGCCAACGTCCTGACTTTC. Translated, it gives CASRAGANVLTF.

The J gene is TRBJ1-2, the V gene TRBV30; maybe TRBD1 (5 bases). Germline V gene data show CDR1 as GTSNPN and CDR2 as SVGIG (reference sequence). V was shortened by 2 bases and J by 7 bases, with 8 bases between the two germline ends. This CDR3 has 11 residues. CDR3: CAWSQGSGYTF. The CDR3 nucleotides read TGTGCCTGGAGTCAGGGAAGTGGCTACACCTTC.

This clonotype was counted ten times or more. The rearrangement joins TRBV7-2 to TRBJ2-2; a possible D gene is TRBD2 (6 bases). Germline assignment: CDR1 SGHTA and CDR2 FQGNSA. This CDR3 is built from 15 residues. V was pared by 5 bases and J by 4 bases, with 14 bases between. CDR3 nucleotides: TGTGCCAGCAGCCAAGAGCCGGGAGTCACCGGGGAGCTGTTTTTT. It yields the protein CASSQEPGVTGELFF.

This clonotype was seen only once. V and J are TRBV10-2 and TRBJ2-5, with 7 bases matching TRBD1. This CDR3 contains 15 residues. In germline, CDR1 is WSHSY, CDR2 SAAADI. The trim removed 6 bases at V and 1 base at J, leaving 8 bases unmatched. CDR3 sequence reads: CASRSGTDSQETQYF. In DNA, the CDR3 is TGCGCCAGCAGATCCGGGACAGACAGCCAAGAGACCCAGTACTTC.

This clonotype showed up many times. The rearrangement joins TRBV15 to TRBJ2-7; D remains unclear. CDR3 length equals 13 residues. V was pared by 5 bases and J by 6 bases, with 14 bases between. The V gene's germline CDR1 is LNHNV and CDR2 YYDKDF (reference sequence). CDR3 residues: CATSEGLKGEQYF. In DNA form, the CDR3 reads TGTGCCACCAGCGAAGGTCTTAAGGGCGAGCAGTACTTC.

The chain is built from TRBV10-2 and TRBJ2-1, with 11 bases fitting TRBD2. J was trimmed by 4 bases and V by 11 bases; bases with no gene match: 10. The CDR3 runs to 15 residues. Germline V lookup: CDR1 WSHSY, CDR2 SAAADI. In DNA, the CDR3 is TGCGCCTGTCAAGGGCCTAGCGGGAGGTACAATGAGCAGTTCTTC. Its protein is CACQGPSGRYNEQFF.